This TCR beta chain derives from a study of brain T cells in children with intractable seizures. The method was immunoSEQ multiplex PCR; TCRdb's version includes in-frame clones alone and lacks a portion of them. Of under 150,000 clones listed, approximately 94% are singletons. Only cases whose brain tissue showed the highest T cell transcript signatures were sequenced. Germline values: CDR1 SGHNT, CDR2 YYREEE (reference sequence). The ends were cut back, 4 bases at V and 8 bases at J, with 15 bases in the middle. CDR3 length: 13 residues. The sequenced sample was peripheral blood, obtained at surgery. The source is a boy under three years old with hemimegalencephaly and intractable seizures. The V gene is TRBV5-4, the J gene TRBJ1-1; the D is unclear. The CDR3 DNA follows: TGTGCCAGCAGCCCGGGGAGCCGATTCGAAGCTTTCTTT. The encoded protein is CASSPGSRFEAFF.